This passage covers 20 T cell receptor beta chains from one sample sequenced in a study of blood T cell repertoires in COVID-19. The repertoire was sequenced with immunoSEQ multiplex PCR; TCRdb's copy has only in-frame clones and lacks some. The repertoire consists of hundreds of thousands of clones, with 79% occurring once and the leading ten covering 3% to 4%. Sequences were obtained from peripheral blood. These receptors were taken from a woman aged 40 to 50 with active or convalescent COVID-19.

Only a few counts were recorded for this clone. Other DNA sequences from this sample encode an identical CDR3 as well. The J gene is TRBJ1-1, the V gene TRBV9; TRBD1 matches at 8 bases. The V gene's germline CDR1 is SGDLS and CDR2 YYNGEE. V shed 4 bases, J shed 7 bases, and the junction held 3 bases outside the gene matches. The CDR3 covers 12 residues. The CDR3, as DNA: TGTGCCAGCAGCCCAGGACAGGGTGAAGCTTTCTTT. Translating gives CASSPGQGEAFF.

The chain couples TRBV4-1 to TRBJ1-2; TRBD1 aligns across 7 bases. Germline CDR1 reads MGHRA; CDR2 reads YSYEKL. The CDR3 is 15 amino acids. CDR3 nucleotides: TGCCCCACCACCCAACTCCAAGGGGGCCTCGGGGGCTACACCTTC. This sequence encodes CPTTQLQGGLGGYTF.

This sequence joins TRBV5-6 and TRBJ2-2, with 7 bases lining up with TRBD1. The V gene's germline CDR1 is SGHDT and CDR2 YYEEEE. The CDR3 runs to 15 residues. J was trimmed by 2 bases and V by 4 bases; bases with no gene match: 5. CDR3 nucleotides: TGTGCCAGCAGCCCCGGGACAGCTAACACCGGGGAGCTGTTTTTT. Its protein is CASSPGTANTGELFF.

The sample holds one count of this clone. J is TRBJ2-5 and V is TRBV27; TRBD2 matches 8 bases. V dropped 10 bases and J dropped 4; count of bases not matched to a gene: 8. Germline CDR1 and CDR2: MNHEY and SMNVEV (reference sequence). The CDR3 is 13 residues long. The CDR3 protein is CANRGGMGETQYF. For the CDR3, the DNA is TGTGCCAACCGGGGGGGAATGGGAGAGACCCAGTACTTC.

This clone was seen more than once but under ten times. This chain uses TRBV15 with TRBJ1-5; 7 positions match TRBD1. CDR3 length equals 13 residues. The V segment lost 8 bases and the J segment 4 bases; nucleotides outside the gene matches: 5. Germline CDR1 is LNHNV and CDR2 is YYDKDF (reference sequence). Here the CDR3 reads CATSGTANQPQHF. CDR3 in DNA: TGTGCCACCTCCGGGACAGCTAATCAGCCCCAGCATTTT.

The V call is TRBV28, the J call TRBJ1-5; a possible D gene is TRBD1 (6 bases). The germline V gene encodes CDR1 MDHEN and CDR2 SYDVKM. This CDR3 spans 14 amino acids. V shed 5 bases and J shed 5 bases, with 13 bases lying between them. The CDR3 sequence: CASSPGRGDQPQHF. Here the CDR3 DNA reads TGTGCCAGCAGTCCAGGCAGGGGAGATCAGCCCCAGCATTTT. Full variable domain (missing parts from reference TRBV28 and TRBJ1-5): DVKVTQSSRYLVKRTGEKVFLECVQDMDHENMFWYRQDPGLGLRLIYFSYDVKMKEKGDIPEGYSVSREKKERFSLILESASTNQTSMYLCASSPGRGDQPQHFGDGTRLSIL.

This sequence joins TRBV6-5 and TRBJ2-7; 9 positions match TRBD1. The CDR3 has 15 residues. Trimming cost V 2 bases and J 4 bases; bases outside gene matches: 6. Germline CDR1 and CDR2: MNHEY and SVGAGI. CDR3: CASSYVLGQGYEQYV. In DNA form, the CDR3 reads TGTGCCAGCAGTTACGTGTTGGGACAGGGTTACGAGCAGTACGTC.

The chain recombines TRBV6-5 with TRBJ2-5, with TRBD2 as a possible D gene (5 bases). CDR3 length: 13 amino acids. V was trimmed by 6 bases and J by 4 bases, leaving 12 bases between them. CDR1 MNHEY and CDR2 SVGAGI come from the germline V gene. CDR3 coding DNA: TGTGCCAGCAGAGCGGACGGTAGAGAGACCCAGTACTTC. Translation: CASRADGRETQYF.

In the case of this clone: The same CDR3 arises from other DNA sequences in this sample as well. The rearrangement links TRBV30 to TRBJ1-5, with unresolved D. This CDR3 region has 13 residues. V was pared by 0 bases and J by 1 base, with 4 bases between. The germline V gene has CDR1 GTSNPN and CDR2 SVGIG (reference sequence). CDR3 region: CAWSVESNQPQHF. The CDR3 DNA follows: TGTGCCTGGAGTGTGGAGAGCAATCAGCCCCAGCATTTT.

This clone was counted only a few times. This CDR3 is CASTTQGASYNSPLHF. The CDR3 DNA follows: TGTGCCAGCACCACTCAGGGGGCCTCCTATAATTCACCCCTCCACTTT. The rearrangement joins TRBV2 to TRBJ1-6; TRBD1 agrees at 8 bases. Germline V gene lookup returns CDR1 SNHLY and CDR2 FYNNEI. CDR3 length: 16 residues. The trim removed 7 bases at V and 0 bases at J, leaving 5 bases unmatched.

This clone showed up just a few times. The genes are TRBV9 and TRBJ1-1, with 10 bases lining up with TRBD1. In germline, CDR1 is SGDLS, CDR2 YYNGEE. J gave up 7 bases and V 1 base, and 7 bases lay outside the gene matches. CDR3 length equals 15 residues. Here the CDR3 DNA reads TGTGCCAGCAGCGTACACCCGGGACAGGGGTTTGAAGCTTTCTTT. Residues: CASSVHPGQGFEAFF.

The chain employs TRBV19 and TRBJ2-3; 8 nucleotides match TRBD1. Germline V lookup: CDR1 LNHDA, CDR2 SQIVND (reference sequence). V shed 5 bases, J shed 0 bases, and the junction held 7 bases outside the gene matches. The CDR3 runs to 16 residues. The chain's CDR3 is CASSAPGGASTDTQYF. CDR3 nucleotide sequence: TGTGCCAGTAGTGCCCCAGGGGGCGCGAGCACAGATACGCAGTATTTT.

The genes are TRBV12-3 or TRBV12-4 and TRBJ2-7; 9 nucleotides line up with TRBD1. The CDR3 contains 11 residues. V shed 6 bases, J shed 8 bases, and the junction held 2 bases outside the gene matches. The CDR3 region has the DNA TGTGCCAGCAGAGGGACAGGGAAGCAGTACTTC. This codes for CASRGTGKQYF.

There are a few counts of this clone. The chain carries TRBV19 and TRBJ2-7, with 10 bases aligning to TRBD2. J was trimmed by 0 bases and V by 5 bases; bases with no gene match: 7. Germline loops: CDR1 LNHDA, CDR2 SQIVND (reference sequence). The CDR3 spans 16 residues. DNA of the CDR3: TGTGCCAGTAGTCCGAGCGGGGGGGCCGGCTCCTACGAGCAGTACTTC. Amino acid sequence: CASSPSGGAGSYEQYF. Full variable domain (missing parts from reference TRBV19 and TRBJ2-7): DGGITQSPKYLFRKEGQNVTLSCEQNLNHDAMYWYRQDPGQGLRLIYYSQIVNDFQKGDIAEGYSVSREKKESFPLTVTSAQKNPTAFYLCASSPSGGAGSYEQYFGPGTRLTVT.

The chain is built from TRBV27 and TRBJ1-6, with TRBD1 as a possible D gene (5 bases). Germline CDR1 reads MNHEY; CDR2 reads SMNVEV (reference sequence). V was pared by 7 bases and J by 7 bases, with 17 bases between. The CDR3 totals 15 residues. The CDR3 sequence: CASTLGPGINSPLHF. In nucleotides, the CDR3 is TGTGCCAGCACCCTAGGTCCAGGGATAAATTCACCCCTCCACTTT.

The rearrangement links TRBV29-1 to TRBJ1-2; D not certain. The V gene's germline CDR1 is SQVTM and CDR2 ANQGSEA. This CDR3 is 12 amino acids long. The V end lost 1 base, the J end lost 5 bases, and 8 bases lay between the germline ends. The CDR3 is CSVEGLEYGYTF. The CDR3 DNA follows: TGCAGCGTTGAAGGCTTAGAATATGGCTACACCTTC.

The gene calls are TRBV20-1 and TRBJ2-7; 8 nucleotides align to TRBD1. Germline loops: CDR1 DFQATT, CDR2 SNEGSKA (reference sequence). V gave up 3 bases and J gave up 3 bases; unmatched junction bases: 7. The CDR3 has 14 residues. The CDR3 DNA reads TGCAGTGCTAGTAGTGGGACAGGCCGCTACGAGCAGTACTTC. Translated: CSASSGTGRYEQYF.

The rearrangement joins TRBV2 to TRBJ1-2; D may be TRBD1 (6 bases). The length of the CDR3 is 13 residues. V lost 7 bases and J lost 3, with 12 bases in between. CDR1 is SNHLY and CDR2 is FYNNEI in the germline V gene. The CDR3 nucleotides are TGTGCCAGCATTGTCAGGGGCGACTATGGCTACACCTTC. Translating gives CASIVRGDYGYTF.

The genes are TRBV5-1 and TRBJ1-1, with 8 bases that match TRBD1. CDR1 SGHRS and CDR2 YFSETQ come from the germline V gene. This CDR3 is built from 15 residues. The ends lost 4 bases at V and 0 bases at J; junction bases unmatched: 5. CDR3 DNA: TGCGCCAGCAGCCCGGGACAGGCCATGAACACTGAAGCTTTCTTT. Translation gives CASSPGQAMNTEAFF.

This clone was seen a single time. The V and J genes are TRBV15 and TRBJ1-2; D gene ambiguous. Germline CDR1 is LNHNV and CDR2 is YYDKDF (reference sequence). V was pared by 0 bases and J by 6 bases, with 14 bases between. The CDR3 totals 15 residues. For the CDR3, the DNA is TGTGCCACCAGCAGAGATAGAGGACTTGCCCATGGCTACACCTTC. Translating it yields CATSRDRGLAHGYTF.